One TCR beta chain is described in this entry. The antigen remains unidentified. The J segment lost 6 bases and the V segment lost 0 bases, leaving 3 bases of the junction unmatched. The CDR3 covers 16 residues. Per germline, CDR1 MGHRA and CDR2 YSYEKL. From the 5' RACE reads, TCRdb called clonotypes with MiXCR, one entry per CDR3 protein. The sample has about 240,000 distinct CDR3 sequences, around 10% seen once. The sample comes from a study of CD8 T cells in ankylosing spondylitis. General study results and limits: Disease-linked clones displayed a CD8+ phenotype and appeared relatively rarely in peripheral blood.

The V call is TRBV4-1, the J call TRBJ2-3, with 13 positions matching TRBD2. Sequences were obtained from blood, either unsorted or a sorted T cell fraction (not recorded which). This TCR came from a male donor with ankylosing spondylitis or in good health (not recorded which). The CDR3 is CASSQETSGGIDTQYF. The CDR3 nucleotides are TGCGCCAGCAGCCAAGAGACTAGCGGGGGGATTGATACGCAGTATTTT.